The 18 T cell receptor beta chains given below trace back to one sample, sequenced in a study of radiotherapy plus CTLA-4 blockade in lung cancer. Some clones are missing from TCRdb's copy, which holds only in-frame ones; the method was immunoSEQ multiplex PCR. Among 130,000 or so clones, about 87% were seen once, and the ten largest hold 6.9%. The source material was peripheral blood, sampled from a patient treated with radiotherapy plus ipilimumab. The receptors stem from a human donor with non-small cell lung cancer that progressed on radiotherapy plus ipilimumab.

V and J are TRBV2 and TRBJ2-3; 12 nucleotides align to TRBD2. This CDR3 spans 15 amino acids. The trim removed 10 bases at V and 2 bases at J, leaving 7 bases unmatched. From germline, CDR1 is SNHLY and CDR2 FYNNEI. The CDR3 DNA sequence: TGTGCCACTACCCTAGCGGGAGGGTCCACAGATACGCAGTATTTT. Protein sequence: CATTLAGGSTDTQYF.

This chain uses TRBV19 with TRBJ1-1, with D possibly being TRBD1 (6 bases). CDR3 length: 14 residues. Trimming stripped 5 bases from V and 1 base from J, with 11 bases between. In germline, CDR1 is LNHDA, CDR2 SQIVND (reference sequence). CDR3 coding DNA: TGTGCCAGTAGTCCCGGGACACAGAACACTGAAGCTTTCTTT. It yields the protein CASSPGTQNTEAFF.

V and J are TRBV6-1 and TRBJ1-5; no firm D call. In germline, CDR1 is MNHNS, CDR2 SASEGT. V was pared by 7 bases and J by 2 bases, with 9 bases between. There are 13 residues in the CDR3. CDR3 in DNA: TGTGCCAGCAACCCTAGTGGCAATCAGCCCCAGCATTTT. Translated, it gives CASNPSGNQPQHF.

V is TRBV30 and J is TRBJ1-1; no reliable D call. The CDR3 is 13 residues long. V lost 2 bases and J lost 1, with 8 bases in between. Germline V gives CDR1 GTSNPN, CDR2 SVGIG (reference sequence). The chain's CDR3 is CAWSRRANTEAFF. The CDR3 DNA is TGTGCCTGGAGTCGAAGAGCGAACACTGAAGCTTTCTTT.

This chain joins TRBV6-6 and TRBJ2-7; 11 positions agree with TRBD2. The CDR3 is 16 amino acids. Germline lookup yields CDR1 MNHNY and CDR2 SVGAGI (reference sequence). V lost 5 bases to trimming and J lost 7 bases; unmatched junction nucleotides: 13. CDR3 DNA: TGTGCCAGCAGTCACGGAGTAGCGGGAGGGTGGCGGGAGCAGTACTTC. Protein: CASSHGVAGGWREQYF.

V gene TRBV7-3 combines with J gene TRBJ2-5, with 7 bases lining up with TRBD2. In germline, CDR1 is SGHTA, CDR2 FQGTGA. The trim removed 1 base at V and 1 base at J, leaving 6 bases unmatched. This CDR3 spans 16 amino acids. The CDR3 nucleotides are TGTGCCAGCAGCTTAAACGCCCCTAGCGGCCAAGAGACCCAGTACTTC. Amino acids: CASSLNAPSGQETQYF.

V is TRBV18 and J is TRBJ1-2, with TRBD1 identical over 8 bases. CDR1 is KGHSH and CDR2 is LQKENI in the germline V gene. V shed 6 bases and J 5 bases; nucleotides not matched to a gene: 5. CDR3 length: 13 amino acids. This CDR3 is CASSLTGGYGYTF. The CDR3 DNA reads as TGTGCCAGCTCCCTCACAGGGGGTTATGGCTACACCTTC.

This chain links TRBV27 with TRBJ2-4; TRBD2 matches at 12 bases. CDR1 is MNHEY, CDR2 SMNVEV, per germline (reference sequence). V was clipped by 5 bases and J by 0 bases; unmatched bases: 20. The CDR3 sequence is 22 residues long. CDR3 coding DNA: TGTGCCAGCAGTCCCGAGACTCCGGGACTAGCGGGCCTCCGCCTAGCCAAAAACATTCAGTACTTC. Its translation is CASSPETPGLAGLRLAKNIQYF.

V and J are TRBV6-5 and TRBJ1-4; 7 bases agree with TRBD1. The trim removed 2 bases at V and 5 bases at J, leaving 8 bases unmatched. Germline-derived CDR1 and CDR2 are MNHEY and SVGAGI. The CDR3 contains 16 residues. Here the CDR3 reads CASSYTTGAGNEKLFF. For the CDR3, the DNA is TGTGCCAGCAGTTACACTACAGGGGCGGGGAATGAAAAACTGTTTTTT.

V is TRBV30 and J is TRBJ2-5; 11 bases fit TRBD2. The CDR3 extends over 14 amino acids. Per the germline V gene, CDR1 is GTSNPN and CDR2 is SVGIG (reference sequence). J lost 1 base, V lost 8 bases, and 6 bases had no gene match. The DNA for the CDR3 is TGTGCCCTACGACTAGCGGGAAGCCAAGAGACCCAGTACTTC. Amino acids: CALRLAGSQETQYF.

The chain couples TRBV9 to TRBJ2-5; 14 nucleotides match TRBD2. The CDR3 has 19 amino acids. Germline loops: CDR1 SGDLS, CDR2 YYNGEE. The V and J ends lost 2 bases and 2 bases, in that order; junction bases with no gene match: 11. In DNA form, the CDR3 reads TGTGCCAGCAGCGTTGGGACTAGCGGGAGTCGGGGGAAGCAAGAGACCCAGTACTTC. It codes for CASSVGTSGSRGKQETQYF.

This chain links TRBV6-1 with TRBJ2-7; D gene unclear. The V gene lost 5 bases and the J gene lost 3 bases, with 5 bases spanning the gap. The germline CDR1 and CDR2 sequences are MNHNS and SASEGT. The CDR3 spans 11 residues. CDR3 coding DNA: TGTGCCAGCAGTCCCGACTACGAGCAGTACTTC. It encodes CASSPDYEQYF.

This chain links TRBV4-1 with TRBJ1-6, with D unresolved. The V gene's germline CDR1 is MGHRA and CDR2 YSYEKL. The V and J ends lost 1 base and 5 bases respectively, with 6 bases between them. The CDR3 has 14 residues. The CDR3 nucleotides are TGCGCCAGCAGCCAAGCAGGTCATAATTCACCCCTCCACTTT. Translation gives CASSQAGHNSPLHF.

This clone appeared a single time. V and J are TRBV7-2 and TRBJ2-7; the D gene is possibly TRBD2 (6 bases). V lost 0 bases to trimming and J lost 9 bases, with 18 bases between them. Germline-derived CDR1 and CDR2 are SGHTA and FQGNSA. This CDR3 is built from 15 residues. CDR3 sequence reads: CASSLAPALASRQYF. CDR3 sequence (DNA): TGTGCCAGCAGCTTAGCACCCGCCCTAGCGTCTCGGCAGTACTTC.

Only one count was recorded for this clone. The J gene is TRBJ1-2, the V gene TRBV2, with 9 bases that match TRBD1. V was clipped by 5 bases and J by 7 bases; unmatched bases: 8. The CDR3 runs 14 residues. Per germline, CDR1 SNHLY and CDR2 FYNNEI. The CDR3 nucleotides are TGTGCCAGCAGTACCCGGACAGGGGAGGTTGGCTACACCTTC. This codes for CASSTRTGEVGYTF.

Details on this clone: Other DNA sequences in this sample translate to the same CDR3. This CDR3 is CASSDWSNTEAFF. The CDR3 bases are TGTGCCAGCAGTGATTGGTCAAACACTGAAGCTTTCTTT. This sequence joins TRBV2 and TRBJ1-1; D uncertain. This CDR3 spans 13 amino acids. Looked up from germline, CDR1 is SNHLY and CDR2 is FYNNEI. V gave up 3 bases and J gave up 2 bases, with 7 bases separating them.

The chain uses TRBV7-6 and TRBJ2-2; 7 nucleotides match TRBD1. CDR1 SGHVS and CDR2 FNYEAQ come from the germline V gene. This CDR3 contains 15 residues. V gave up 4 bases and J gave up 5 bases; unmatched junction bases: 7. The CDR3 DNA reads TGTGCCAGCAGCTATTACAACAGGGGTACCGGGGAGCTGTTTTTT. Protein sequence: CASSYYNRGTGELFF. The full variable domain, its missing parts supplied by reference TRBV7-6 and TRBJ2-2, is GAGVSQSPRYKVTKRGQDVALRCDPISGHVSLYWYRQALGQGPEFLTYFNYEAQQDKSGLPNDRFSAERPEGSISTLTIQRTEQRDSAMYRCASSYYNRGTGELFFGEGSRLTVL.

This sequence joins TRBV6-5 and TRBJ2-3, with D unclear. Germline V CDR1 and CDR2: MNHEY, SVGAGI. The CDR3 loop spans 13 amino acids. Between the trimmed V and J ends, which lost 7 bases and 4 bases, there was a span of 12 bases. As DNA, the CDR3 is TGTGCCAGCACGGTGGGCCCCCCAGATACGCAGTATTTT. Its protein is CASTVGPPDTQYF.